This section outlines one T cell receptor beta chain sequence together with its context. Its antigen remains unidentified. CDR3 length equals 13 residues. From germline, CDR1 is LGHNA and CDR2 YNFKEQ. The V gene lost 0 bases and the J gene lost 9 bases, with 8 bases spanning the gap. Unique molecular identifiers were carried by the TCR beta cDNA libraries. Approximately 500,000 cDNA molecules were obtained per 1 to 10 million input T cells. One entry per CDR3 protein, called by TCRdb with MiXCR from the PCR reads. Of hundreds of thousands of distinct CDR3 sequences detected, roughly 45% appear once; the ten largest clones hold around 1.7%. The data were obtained in a study of post-analysis software for immune sequencing data. Broader study findings: Roughly 5 TRBV segments, TRBV5-6, TRBV5-1 and TRBV20-1 among them, were found more frequent in patients than controls.

J is TRBJ2-2 and V is TRBV4-2; no definite D call. The sequence was collected from a girl between 5 and 17 years old with multiple sclerosis. The source material was blood. This CDR3 reads CASSQDLSRELFF. CDR3 nucleotide sequence: TGTGCCAGCAGCCAAGATCTCAGCAGGGAGCTGTTTTTT.